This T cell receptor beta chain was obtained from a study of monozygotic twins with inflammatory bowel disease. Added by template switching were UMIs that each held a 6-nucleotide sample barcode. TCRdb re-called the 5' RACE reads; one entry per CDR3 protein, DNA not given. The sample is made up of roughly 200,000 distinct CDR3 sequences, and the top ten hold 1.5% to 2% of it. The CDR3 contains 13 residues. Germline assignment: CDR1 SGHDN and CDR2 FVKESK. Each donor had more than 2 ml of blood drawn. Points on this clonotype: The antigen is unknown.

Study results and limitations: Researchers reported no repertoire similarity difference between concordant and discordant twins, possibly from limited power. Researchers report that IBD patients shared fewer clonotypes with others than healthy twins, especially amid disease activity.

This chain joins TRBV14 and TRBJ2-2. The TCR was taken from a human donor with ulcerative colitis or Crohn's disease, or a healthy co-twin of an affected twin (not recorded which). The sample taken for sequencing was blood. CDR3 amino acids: CASSHFSGGELFF.